Listed here are 12 T cell receptor beta chains from one sample, sequenced in a study of spatial heterogeneity in lung cancer. General observations from the study: Tumoral mutation counts were tracked by counts of expanded intratumoral alpha and beta TCRs.

TCRdb re-called the 5' RACE reads with MiXCR, one entry per CDR3 protein. Among 1,500 to 2,000 distinct CDR3 sequences listed, around 20% were seen once. Time point denoted: sample taken at primary tumor resection. The antigens of these receptors remain unknown. This sample comprised lung tumor tissue, obtained at surgery. The receptors derive from a male donor with early-stage non-small cell lung cancer.

In this sample, this clonotype is medium-sized. This beta chain represents an off-target read in a library built for alpha chains; its size is of limited meaning. The rearrangement links TRBV5-4 to TRBJ2-2, with TRBD1 identical over 9 bases. The V gene end was trimmed by 3 bases and the J gene end by 6 bases; junction bases not matched to a gene: 0. Germline CDR1 is SGHNT and CDR2 is YYREEE (reference sequence). This CDR3 is 13 amino acids long. DNA for the CDR3: TGTGCCAGCAGCTGGGACAGGGCCGGGGAGCTGTTTTTT. Protein sequence: CASSWDRAGELFF.

This clonotype counts as medium-sized. The library was prepared for alpha chains; this beta chain is a stray read, so its frequency means little. The chain is built from TRBV7-2 and TRBJ2-3, with D tentatively TRBD2 (6 bases). Germline V gene sequence: CDR1 SGHTA, CDR2 FQGNSA. This CDR3 region has 14 residues. V lost 6 bases to trimming and J lost 0 bases, with 10 bases between them. CDR3 in amino acids: CASSSGLSTDTQYF. CDR3 in DNA: TGTGCCAGCAGTTCGGGACTCAGCACAGATACGCAGTATTTT.

This clonotype is medium-sized within its sample. Since it is a stray read in a library aimed at alpha chains, this beta chain has a size that is not meaningful. This sequence joins TRBV5-6 and TRBJ2-2; a possible D gene is TRBD2 (6 bases). The CDR3 contains 15 residues. The germline CDR1 and CDR2 sequences are SGHDT and YYEEEE. Trimming pared 0 bases from V and 5 bases from J, leaving 11 bases between. CDR3 in amino acids: CASSLGGGGTGELFF. CDR3 coding DNA: TGTGCCAGCAGCTTGGGCGGCGGAGGGACCGGGGAGCTGTTTTTT.

With respect to this clonotype: A library made for alpha chains picked up this beta chain off target, so its size means little. The chain combines TRBV20-1 with TRBJ2-3, with 7 positions matching TRBD2. After removal of 1 base from V and 12 bases from J, the junction contained 13 bases not matched to a gene. The CDR3 loop spans 14 amino acids. Germline-derived CDR1 and CDR2 are DFQATT and SNEGSKA (reference sequence). CDR3 loop: CSARGDQRGHSQYF. The CDR3 DNA follows: TGCAGTGCTAGAGGAGATCAGCGGGGCCATTCACAGTATTTT.

This clonotype is labeled medium-sized. Found in a library prepared for alpha chains, this beta chain is an off-target read, and its abundance has little meaning. The chain carries TRBV5-1 and TRBJ2-5, with 11 bases that match TRBD1. Germline CDR1 SGHRS, CDR2 YFSETQ. The CDR3 sequence is 16 residues long. V lost 4 bases and J lost 4; bases outside the gene matches: 9. The CDR3 sequence is CASSLTAGTGGETQYF. The CDR3 DNA is TGCGCCAGCAGCCTTACCGCCGGGACAGGGGGAGAGACCCAGTACTTC.

Regarding this clonotype: The library was designed around alpha chains, so this beta chain is a stray read whose abundance carries little weight. The CDR3 sequence: CASSQVAQANEKLFF. The CDR3 DNA reads TGCGCCAGCAGCCAAGTTGCACAGGCAAATGAAAAACTGTTTTTT. The chain recombines TRBV4-3 with TRBJ1-4; D is perhaps TRBD1 (5 bases). Germline V gene data show CDR1 as LGHNA and CDR2 as YSLEER. The CDR3 is made up of 15 amino acids. The V and J ends lost 1 base and 5 bases respectively, with 11 bases between them.

This clonotype is medium-sized in the sample. Because this beta chain is a stray read in a library intended to capture alpha chains, its abundance should not be given much weight. This sequence joins TRBV5-1 and TRBJ2-7; D may correspond to TRBD1 or TRBD2 (6 bases each). Per the germline V gene, CDR1 is SGHRS and CDR2 is YFSETQ. V was pared by 0 bases and J by 3 bases, with 10 bases between. The CDR3 consists of 14 residues. In DNA, the CDR3 is TGCGCCAGCAGCTTGGTAGGGGGGCTCTACGAGCAGTACGTC. Protein product: CASSLVGGLYEQYV.

Sample share makes this clonotype medium-sized. Because the library targeted alpha chains, this beta chain is an off-target read whose size means little. The V call is TRBV28, the J call TRBJ2-7; maybe TRBD2 (6 bases). The CDR3 runs to 15 residues. V was pared by 7 bases and J by 2 bases, with 18 bases between. CDR1 MDHEN and CDR2 SYDVKM come from the germline V gene. The CDR3 sequence: CASNTRTSSPYEQYV. The CDR3 DNA reads TGTGCCAGCAACACCAGAACTAGCAGCCCCTACGAGCAGTACGTC.

By sample fraction, this clonotype is medium-sized (0.01 to 0.1%). A library prepared for alpha chains yielded this beta chain as an off-target read; its size is of little meaning. CDR3 loop: CASSLVFGGRVQFF. The CDR3 DNA reads TGCGCCAGCAGCTTGGTATTTGGTGGGAGGGTGCAGTTCTTC. The V and J genes are TRBV5-1 and TRBJ2-1; TRBD2 matches at 7 bases. The CDR3 contains 14 residues. Germline V lookup: CDR1 SGHRS, CDR2 YFSETQ. Trimming at V came to 0 bases and at J to 12 bases, leaving 9 bases not matched to a gene.

This clonotype is termed medium-sized. This beta chain is a stray read from a library made for alpha chains; its abundance is not meaningful. The J gene is TRBJ2-1, the V gene TRBV5-1; the match to TRBD1 covers 7 bases. J lost 5 bases, V lost 3 bases, and 11 bases had no gene match. CDR3 length: 16 amino acids. Germline CDR1 is SGHRS and CDR2 is YFSETQ. The CDR3: CASSSHQGQYNNEQFF. The CDR3, as DNA: TGCGCCAGCAGCTCCCATCAGGGACAGTATAACAATGAGCAGTTCTTC.

This clonotype is medium-sized (0.01 to 0.1%) by share. The library was designed around alpha chains, so this beta chain is a stray read whose abundance carries little weight. CDR3 residues: CASRIRGGNQPQHF. The CDR3 DNA is TGTGCCAGCCGGATTCGGGGGGGCAATCAGCCCCAGCATTTT. V usage is TRBV2 and J usage is TRBJ1-5, with D maybe TRBD1 (5 bases). Germline-derived CDR1 and CDR2 are SNHLY and FYNNEI. V was pared by 8 bases and J by 2 bases, with 13 bases between. This CDR3 has 14 residues.

This clonotype is medium-sized by share. The library was built for alpha chains, so this beta chain is an off-target read and its size means little. This rearrangement joins TRBV18 to TRBJ2-3; 11 bases agree with TRBD2. CDR1 and CDR2 from the germline V gene are KGHSH and LQKENI. The CDR3 spans 15 residues. J gave up 3 bases and V 3 bases, and 2 bases lay outside the gene matches. The CDR3 nucleotides read TGTGCCAGCTCACCGCGGACTAGCGGGACAGATACGCAGTATTTT. This encodes CASSPRTSGTDTQYF.